Included here is one T cell receptor (beta chain) sequence, with context. Trimming removed 4 bases from V and 2 bases from J, with 6 bases in between. The germline gives CDR1 KGHSH, CDR2 LQKENI. This CDR3 is 13 amino acids long. Original handling: Scientists estimated how many nucleated cells there were by amplifying reference gene primers. The protocol was immunoSEQ multiplex PCR, while the TCRdb copy is restricted to in-frame clones and leaves out a portion. That table furnishes V, J and clone size, whereas the DNA furnished D and trimming. The repertoire consists of hundreds of thousands of clones, with around 89% occurring once and the leading ten covering approximately 8.8%. The data originate from a study of blood T cell repertoires in COVID-19. Study information: Specimens from acute and convalescent COVID-19 originated in the United States, Italy and Spain. T cells, B-cell-depleted T cells, or PBMCs supplied cDNA or gDNA.

The gene calls are TRBV18 and TRBJ1-5, with D uncertain. The TCR sequence derives from a woman aged 40-49 years who had recovered from COVID-19. Sequences were obtained from PBMCs or T cells enriched from blood (not recorded which). The CDR3 region has the DNA TGTGCCAGCTCACGATCGGGCAATCAGCCCCAGCATTTT. It is translated as CASSRSGNQPQHF.